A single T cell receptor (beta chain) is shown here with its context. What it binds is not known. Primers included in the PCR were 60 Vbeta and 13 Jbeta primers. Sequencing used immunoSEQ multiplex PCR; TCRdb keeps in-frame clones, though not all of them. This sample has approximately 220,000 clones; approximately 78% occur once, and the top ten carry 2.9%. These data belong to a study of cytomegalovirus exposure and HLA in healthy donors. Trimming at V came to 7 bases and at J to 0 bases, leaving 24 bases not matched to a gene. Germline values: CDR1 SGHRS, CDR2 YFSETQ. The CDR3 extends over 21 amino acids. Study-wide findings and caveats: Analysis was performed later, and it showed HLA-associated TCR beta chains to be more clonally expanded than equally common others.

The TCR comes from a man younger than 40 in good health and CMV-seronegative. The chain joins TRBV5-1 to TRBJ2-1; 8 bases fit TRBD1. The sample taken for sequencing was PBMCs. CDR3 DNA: TGCGCCAGCCGGAGAACAACAGGGGGATCGGGTTTCTCGAGCTCCTACAATGAGCAGTTCTTC. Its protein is CASRRTTGGSGFSSSYNEQFF.